The clone carrying this TCR beta chain was observed a handful of times. Antigen unknown. This sample was taken from a study of liver allograft versus peripheral blood T cells. Background on the study: Hepatic allograft T cell receptor repertoires were evaluated relative to those present in recipients' peripheral blood. Findings and caveats of the study: Reportedly, liver allograft T cell receptor repertoires differed from peripheral blood ones.

TCRdb re-called the reads with MiXCR, one entry per CDR3 protein. The sample holds more than 9,000 distinct CDR3 sequences, about 20% seen once. This receptor was identified in a human patient who had a liver transplant. Some of the T cells may derive from the graft donor.

In DNA form, the CDR3 reads TGTGCCAGCAGCTTAGTCACAGGGAACACTGAAGCTTTCTTT. Translating it yields CASSLVTGNTEAFF. The J gene is TRBJ1-1, the V gene TRBV11-2, with D tentatively TRBD1 (5 bases). CDR3 length: 14 residues. The germline V gene has CDR1 SGHAT and CDR2 FQNNGV. V gave up 1 base and J gave up 1 base, with 7 bases separating them.